The subject of this entry is one T cell receptor (beta chain). The data are from a study of blood T cell repertoires in COVID-19. Study information: Spain, Italy and the United States supplied samples that represented acute and convalescent COVID-19. Sample material is recorded as cDNA or gDNA derived from T cells, B-cell-depleted T cells, or PBMCs.

Original handling: It was from reference gene primer amplification that nucleated cell counts were estimated. Sequencing was performed with immunoSEQ multiplex PCR; in TCRdb, only in-frame clones are kept and a portion is missing. Clone size and V and J calls were adopted from that table, with D and trimming inferred from the DNA. The repertoire has approximately 220,000 clones, about 80% of them found once; the top ten carry 2.3%. The clonotype was recovered from a woman in her fifties or sixties with acute or convalescent COVID-19. The sample comprised peripheral blood.

CDR3 sequence reads: CASSLLAGGQNEQFF. In nucleotides, the CDR3 is TGTGCCAGCAGCCTACTAGCGGGGGGGCAGAATGAGCAGTTCTTC. The chain recombines TRBV5-6 with TRBJ2-1; 13 nucleotides match TRBD2. After removal of 4 bases from V and 7 bases from J, the junction contained 5 bases not matched to a gene. The CDR3 length is 15 residues. Germline CDR1 and CDR2: SGHDT and YYEEEE.